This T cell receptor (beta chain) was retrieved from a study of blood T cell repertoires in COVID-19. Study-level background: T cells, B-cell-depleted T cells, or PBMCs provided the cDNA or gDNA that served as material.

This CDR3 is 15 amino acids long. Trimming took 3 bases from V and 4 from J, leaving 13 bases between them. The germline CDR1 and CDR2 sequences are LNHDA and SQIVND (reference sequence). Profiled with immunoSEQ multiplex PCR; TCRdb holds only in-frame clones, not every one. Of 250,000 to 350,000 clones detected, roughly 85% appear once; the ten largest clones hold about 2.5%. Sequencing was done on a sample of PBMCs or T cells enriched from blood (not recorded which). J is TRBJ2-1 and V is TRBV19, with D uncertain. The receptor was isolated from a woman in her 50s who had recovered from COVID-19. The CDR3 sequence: CASSMSGPLYNEQFF. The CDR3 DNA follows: TGTGCCAGTAGTATGAGTGGGCCTCTTTACAATGAGCAGTTCTTC. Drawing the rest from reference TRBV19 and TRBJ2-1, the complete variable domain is DGGITQSPKYLFRKEGQNVTLSCEQNLNHDAMYWYRQDPGQGLRLIYYSQIVNDFQKGDIAEGYSVSREKKESFPLTVTSAQKNPTAFYLCASSMSGPLYNEQFFGPGTRLTVL.